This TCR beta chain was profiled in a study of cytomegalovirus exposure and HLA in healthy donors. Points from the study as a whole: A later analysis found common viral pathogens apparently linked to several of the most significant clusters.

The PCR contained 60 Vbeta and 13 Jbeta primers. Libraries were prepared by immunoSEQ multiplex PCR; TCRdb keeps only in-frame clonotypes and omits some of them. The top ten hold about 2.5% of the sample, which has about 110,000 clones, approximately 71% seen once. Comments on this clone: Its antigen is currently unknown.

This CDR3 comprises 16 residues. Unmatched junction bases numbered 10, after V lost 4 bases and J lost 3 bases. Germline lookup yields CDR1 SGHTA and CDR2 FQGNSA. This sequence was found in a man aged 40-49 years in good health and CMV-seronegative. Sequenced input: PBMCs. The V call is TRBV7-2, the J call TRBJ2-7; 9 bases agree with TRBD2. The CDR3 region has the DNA TGTGCCAGCAGCTACCAGGGCGCGGGGGGGGTCTACGAGCAGTACTTC. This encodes CASSYQGAGGVYEQYF.